The T cell receptor (beta chain) described here comes from a study of blood T cell repertoires in COVID-19. Study-wide context: PBMCs, B-cell-depleted T cells, or T cells provided the cDNA or gDNA that made up the material.

Study processing details: Reference gene primer amplification yielded estimated nucleated cell counts. Produced via immunoSEQ multiplex PCR; TCRdb's table is partial and in-frame only. The DNA gave D and trimming, while V, J and clone size come from that table. The repertoire holds some 170,000 clones, with about nine tenths as singletons. V shed 2 bases and J shed 5 bases, with 10 bases lying between them. The CDR3 spans 14 residues. CDR1 and CDR2 from the germline V gene are MGHDK and SYGVNS. The TCR was taken from a woman in her 50s with acute or convalescent COVID-19. The V gene is TRBV25-1, the J gene TRBJ1-5; a possible D gene is TRBD1 (6 bases). The specimen was peripheral blood. CDR3 coding DNA: TGTGCCAGCAGTGAAACAGGGATGCATCAGCCCCAGCATTTT. It specifies CASSETGMHQPQHF.